This TCR beta chain was obtained from a study of T-cell reconstitution after alpha-beta-depleted transplantation in children. General study results and limits: Hyperexpanded clones declined; after one year, newly produced T cells mostly supplied diversity. Roughly two months post-transplant, alpha-beta T cells reportedly originated from several hundred graft clones that had expanded.

This clonotype appeared a few times. The antigen is unknown. For TCRbeta, the library was prepared with unique molecular identifiers. TCRdb re-called the PCR reads through MiXCR, storing one row per CDR3 protein. The profile shows more than 200,000 distinct CDR3 sequences, 20% to 30% of them singletons. Between the trimmed V and J ends, which lost 8 bases and 3 bases, there was a span of 17 bases. This CDR3 comprises 14 residues. Germline assignment: CDR1 MDHEN and CDR2 SYDVKM. The specimen was PBMCs, collected before TCRalphabeta/CD19-depleted stem cell transplant. The chain employs TRBV28 and TRBJ2-7, with D hard to call. The TCR sequence derives from a girl aged 2 to 10 with Fanconi anemia, due to receive a stem cell transplant. This CDR3 reads CASCPAATYYEQYF. The CDR3 DNA follows: TGTGCCAGCTGCCCCGCCGCCACTTACTACGAGCAGTACTTC. The entire variable domain, with the rest obtained from reference TRBV28 and TRBJ2-7, is as follows: DVKVTQSSRYLVKRTGEKVFLECVQDMDHENMFWYRQDPGLGLRLIYFSYDVKMKEKGDIPEGYSVSREKKERFSLILESASTNQTSMYLCASCPAATYYEQYFGPGTRLTVT.